Sequencing of this T cell receptor beta chain was carried out in a study of T cell responses to AZD1222 COVID-19 vaccine. Of note for this clone: What it recognizes is unknown.

The germline V and J ends were trimmed by 3 bases and 8 bases, with 13 bases remaining between them. CDR1 and CDR2 from the germline V gene are KGHSH and LQKENI. This CDR3 contains 13 residues. Whole-study findings and limits: Possibly, clonal diversity was underestimated; donors were largely white British and included more females.

Using immunoSEQ multiplex PCR, the repertoire was profiled, and TCRdb retains in-frame clones only, with some absent. The sample has some 130,000 clones, roughly 85% seen once. This receptor was identified in an adult who received the MenACWY meningococcal vaccine as a control. The chain combines TRBV18 with TRBJ1-1; D gene uncertain. The source was peripheral blood, collected 28 days after the second dose of the MenACWY control vaccine. CDR3 DNA sequence: TGTGCCAGCTCACCCTTCAACCGGGGAGAAGCTTTCTTT. Translated: CASSPFNRGEAFF.